Listed below are T cell receptor beta chains from one sample, sequenced in a study of T cell responses to AZD1222 COVID-19 vaccine. The assay was immunoSEQ multiplex PCR, and TCRdb's table has in-frame clones only and misses some. The sample carries about 150,000 clones, around 88% recorded once. Specimen: peripheral blood, collected on day 0 of AZD1222 vaccination. The source of these receptors is an adult in good health. Both conserved end residues are part of each CDR3. D genes are given only for firm matches. Size is omitted from some rows. Given values are once, few, many or a class for expanded clones.

CDR3nt	CDR3aa	abundance	d_gene	j_gene	v_gene
TGTGCCAGCAGCGTAGATGGGGAGCTGTTTTTT	CASSVDGELFF	.	.	TRBJ2-2	TRBV9
TGCGCCAGCAGCTTGGGAATTGGACTCGAGCAGTACTTC	CASSLGIGLEQYF	.	.	TRBJ2-7	TRBV5-1
TGTGCCAGTAGGGGGGCCCCGAACACCGGGGAGCTGTTTTTT	CASRGAPNTGELFF	.	.	TRBJ2-2	TRBV25-1
TGTGCCAGCAGTGACCCGGGACAGGAAAACTATGGCTACACCTTC	CASSDPGQENYGYTF	.	TRBD1	TRBJ1-2	TRBV27
TGTGCCAGCAGCTTCTTCGGGGCGGGAACCATATATTTT	CASSFFGAGTIYF	.	.	TRBJ1-3	TRBV7-9
TGTGCCAGCAGTTGGTCGACTAGCGGGGGGGGGCCCCCCACAGATACGCAGTATTTT	CASSWSTSGGGPPTDTQYF	few	TRBD2	TRBJ2-3	TRBV6-2/TRBV6-3
TGTGCCAGCAGTTTAAATCCAGCCAGGGGACTGGAAAGGCCCCAGCATTTT	CASSLNPARGLERPQHF	.	.	TRBJ1-5	TRBV27
TGCGCCAGCAGCCAAGAAGTCCCCTCGGGCGCCGGGAGGGGCTACACCTTC	CASSQEVPSGAGRGYTF	.	.	TRBJ1-2	TRBV4-3
TGTGCCAGCAGCCAAGAGGGCGACACGTATGGCTACACCTTC	CASSQEGDTYGYTF	once	.	TRBJ1-2	TRBV3-1/TRBV3-2
TGCGCCAGCAGCTTGAATCCGGGGAGCGTCGACGAGCAGTACTTC	CASSLNPGSVDEQYF	.	.	TRBJ2-7	TRBV5-1
TGTGCCAGTATTATGACAGGGGGCACTGAAGCTTTCTTT	CASIMTGGTEAFF	.	TRBD1	TRBJ1-1	TRBV19
TGTGCCAGCAGGAAGACTAGCGAGCGTGAGCAGTTCTTC	CASRKTSEREQFF	.	TRBD2	TRBJ2-1	TRBV11-3
TGTGCCAGCAGCCCGGACAGTTCGGCTGAAGCTTTCTTT	CASSPDSSAEAFF	.	.	TRBJ1-1	TRBV5-4
TGTGCCAGCAGCAGACAGGGGGTAGGCACCGGGGAGCTGTTTTTT	CASSRQGVGTGELFF	.	TRBD1	TRBJ2-2	TRBV2
TGTGCCAGCAGCCCCAGGGCAACTAATGAAAAACTGTTTTTT	CASSPRATNEKLFF	.	.	TRBJ1-4	TRBV5-6
TGTGCCACCAGTGATTTGGAGACTAGAAAGGAGGGTTCCCAGTTCTTC	CATSDLETRKEGSQFF	.	.	TRBJ2-1	TRBV24-1
TGTGCCAGCAGTCTTGGAAGCGGGGGGGCGACAGATACGCAGTATTTT	CASSLGSGGATDTQYF	.	TRBD2	TRBJ2-3	TRBV2
TGTGCCAGCAGCCCGGGACAGAAGGTCGGGGAGCTGTTTTTT	CASSPGQKVGELFF	.	TRBD1	TRBJ2-2	TRBV7-2
TGTGCCAGCAGTTATACGATCCTTCAGGGACGGGTAGGCTACACCTTC	CASSYTILQGRVGYTF	once	.	TRBJ1-2	TRBV6-5
TGTGCCAGCAGCCAAGACCGGGACAGGGGGCGCCGGTATGGCTACACCTTC	CASSQDRDRGRRYGYTF	.	TRBD1	TRBJ1-2	TRBV3-1/TRBV3-2
TGTGCCAGCAGCTTTGCGCAAGCAGGCACCGGGGAGCTGTTTTTT	CASSFAQAGTGELFF	once	.	TRBJ2-2	TRBV11-3
TGCGCCAGCAGCCAGTTCCGACCCCAGGCCCAGGGGGACCCAAGGACTGAAGCTTTCTTT	CASSQFRPQAQGDPRTEAFF	.	TRBD1	TRBJ1-1	TRBV4-1